The 15 T cell receptor beta chains presented below share a single source sample, sequenced in a study of T cells in Graves' hyperthyroidism and ophthalmopathy. RNA transcripts yielded amplified TCR beta CDR3 regions. First-round RT-PCR targeting the TCR CDR3 was performed with the HTBI primer set. Each CDR3 protein gets one entry after TCRdb re-called the multiplex PCR reads with MiXCR. The sample has about 580,000 distinct CDR3 sequences; 35% to 55% are singletons. Sequencing input: peripheral blood or thyroid tissue (not recorded which). The receptors come from a woman younger than 30 with Graves' hyperthyroidism.

Details on this clonotype: The missing conserved phenylalanine or tryptophan at the end of this CDR3 makes a read error likely. This chain links TRBV7-2 with TRBJ1-1; D is unclear. This CDR3 is built from 9 residues. The germline V gene encodes CDR1 SGHTA and CDR2 FQGNSA. V was cut by 3 bases and J by 7 bases, with 0 bases left in between. CDR3 in DNA: TGTGCCAGCAGCTTTGAAGCTTTCTCT. Translating gives CASSFEAFS.

This clonotype was counted ten times or more. V gene TRBV19 combines with J gene TRBJ2-7; the D gene is possibly TRBD1 (5 bases). Looked up from germline, CDR1 is LNHDA and CDR2 is SQIVND (reference sequence). Trimming pared 5 bases from V and 5 bases from J, leaving 13 bases between. CDR3 size: 13 residues. The chain's CDR3 is CASSPRARDEQYF. In DNA form, the CDR3 reads TGTGCCAGTAGTCCCCGGGCCAGGGACGAGCAGTACTTC.

This clonotype was counted at least ten times. This CDR3 reads CASSFYPGGAGVGEQYF. In DNA, the CDR3 is TGCGCCAGCAGCTTCTATCCCGGGGGAGCGGGAGTCGGGGAGCAGTACTTC. The chain links TRBV5-1 to TRBJ2-7, with 8 bases lining up with TRBD2. Per the germline V gene, CDR1 is SGHRS and CDR2 is YFSETQ. J lost 7 bases, V lost 2 bases, and 17 bases had no gene match. CDR3 length: 17 residues.

This clonotype occurred many times. This rearrangement joins TRBV24-1 to TRBJ1-2, with a weak D call TRBD1 (6 bases). Germline V gene lookup returns CDR1 KGHDR and CDR2 SFDVKD. The CDR3 is 16 residues long. Trimming left V 3 bases short and J 8 bases short, with 21 bases between. CDR3 loop: CATSDGQFGGLWGYTF. As DNA, the CDR3 is TGTGCCACCAGTGATGGACAGTTTGGAGGATTATGGGGCTACACCTTC.

Many counts were recorded for this clonotype. V usage is TRBV7-9 and J usage is TRBJ1-1, with D tentatively TRBD1 (6 bases). Trimming pared 5 bases from V and 6 bases from J, leaving 16 bases between. The CDR3 is 14 amino acids. Germline V lookup: CDR1 SEHNR, CDR2 FQNEAQ (reference sequence). CDR3 nucleotides: TGTGCCAGCAGCCAGGGGTACTCCGGGCCTGAAGCTTTCTTT. Protein product: CASSQGYSGPEAFF.

The chain uses TRBV12-3 or TRBV12-4 and TRBJ1-1; D unclear. V was pared by 4 bases and J by 6 bases, with 15 bases between. This CDR3 is built from 14 residues. DNA of the CDR3: TGTGCCAGCAGTTCTACATTTACTACCCCTGAAGCTTTCTTT. Its translation: CASSSTFTTPEAFF.

The chain is built from TRBV11-2 and TRBJ2-6; 8 bases map to TRBD2. V dropped 4 bases and J dropped 2; count of bases not matched to a gene: 7. The CDR3 sequence is 17 residues long. CDR1 and CDR2 from the germline V gene are SGHAT and FQNNGV. The CDR3 region has the DNA TGTGCCAGCAGCTCCGGGAGGGCGCGGGCTGGGGCCAACGTCCTGACTTTC. Its translation: CASSSGRARAGANVLTF.

The rearrangement uses TRBV10-2 and TRBJ2-7; D is tentatively TRBD1 or TRBD2 (5 bases each). Germline CDR1 WSHSY, CDR2 SAAADI. V was clipped by 8 bases and J by 5 bases, with 13 bases between them. The CDR3 consists of 12 residues. The CDR3 coding sequence is TGCGCCAGCCGGGACCTATTCAACGAGCAGTACTTC. Translated, it gives CASRDLFNEQYF.

The genes are TRBV28 and TRBJ2-7; 7 bases fit TRBD1. Germline V gene data show CDR1 as MDHEN and CDR2 as SYDVKM. V gave up 4 bases and J gave up 4 bases; unmatched junction bases: 13. This CDR3 region has 16 residues. CDR3 residues: CASSYEGGGLFYEQYF. The DNA for the CDR3 is TGTGCCAGCAGTTACGAAGGGGGCGGCCTATTTTACGAGCAGTACTTC.

This clonotype was observed at least ten times. The chain combines TRBV20-1 with TRBJ1-6; no clear D gene. CDR1 is DFQATT, CDR2 SNEGSKA, per germline (reference sequence). The CDR3 length is 14 residues. Trimming took 4 bases from V and 5 from J, leaving 12 bases between them. The CDR3 nucleotides read TGCAGTGCTAAATACAGCGCAGATAATTCACCCCTCCACTTT. Its translation: CSAKYSADNSPLHF.

This clonotype showed up just a few times. The chain combines TRBV9 with TRBJ2-2, with TRBD1 matching 9 bases. Trimming took 3 bases from V and 4 from J; bases not matched to a gene: 7. This CDR3 has 16 amino acids. Germline CDR1 reads SGDLS; CDR2 reads YYNGEE. The CDR3 DNA follows: TGTGCCAGCAGCGGACCACAGGGGGCAGGCACCGGGGAGCTGTTTTTT. This sequence encodes CASSGPQGAGTGELFF.

This chain joins TRBV20-1 and TRBJ2-1; 10 bases are shared with TRBD2. Unmatched junction bases numbered 9, after V lost 1 base and J lost 9 bases. Germline V gene lookup returns CDR1 DFQATT and CDR2 SNEGSKA (reference sequence). The CDR3 consists of 15 residues. The CDR3: CSARVPSGSLSEQFF. The CDR3 DNA is TGCAGTGCTAGAGTACCTAGCGGGAGTTTGAGTGAGCAGTTCTTC.

CDR3 protein: CATSEFDGTSTDTQYF. As DNA, the CDR3 is TGTGCCACCAGTGAATTTGACGGGACTAGCACAGATACGCAGTATTTT. V gene TRBV24-1 combines with J gene TRBJ2-3, with a tentative D call TRBD2 (6 bases). The CDR3 contains 16 residues. V was shortened by 4 bases and J by 0 bases, with 13 bases between the two germline ends. Germline values: CDR1 KGHDR, CDR2 SFDVKD.

The chain links TRBV6-5 to TRBJ2-7, with 11 bases that match TRBD2. The end of the DNA fits TRBJ2-1 better, so the J call may be wrong. The CDR3 totals 14 residues. Per the germline V gene, CDR1 is MNHEY and CDR2 is SVGAGI. Written as DNA, the CDR3 is TGTGCCAGCAGTCCGGGACTAGCGGTTTTTGAGCAGTTCTTC. Its protein product is CASSPGLAVFEQFF.

V usage is TRBV7-9 and J usage is TRBJ1-6; TRBD1 matches 7 bases. V gave up 4 bases and J gave up 13 bases; unmatched junction bases: 22. CDR1 SEHNR and CDR2 FQNEAQ come from the germline V gene (reference sequence). CDR3 size: 18 residues. The CDR3 coding sequence is TGTGCCAGCAGCTATTCCGCCATACAGGGGTACGGCAATCAGCCCCTCCACTTT. This encodes CASSYSAIQGYGNQPLHF.